Listed here is a single T cell receptor beta chain. The antigen remains undetermined. The data were taken from a study of cytomegalovirus exposure and HLA in healthy donors. Study-wide findings and caveats: According to a subsequent analysis, TCR clusters from the first cohort were inclined to appear together in the 110 or so validation repertoires. Confirmation in vitro established that three CMV-associated chains were specific for CMV antigens.

Looked up from germline, CDR1 is SGHTA and CDR2 is FQGNSA. The CDR3 is made up of 15 amino acids. The V segment lost 3 bases and the J segment 2 bases; nucleotides outside the gene matches: 4. Here immunoSEQ multiplex PCR was the method, and the copy in TCRdb shows in-frame clones only, minus some. The table shows around 190,000 clones, with roughly 81% occurring only once. The source of this sequence is a woman in her 30s in good health and CMV-seronegative. The sequenced sample was PBMCs. The chain carries TRBV7-2 and TRBJ2-7, with 10 bases matching TRBD1. CDR3 residues: CASSFGQGGTYEQYF. The DNA for the CDR3 is TGTGCCAGCAGCTTCGGACAGGGGGGTACCTACGAGCAGTACTTC.